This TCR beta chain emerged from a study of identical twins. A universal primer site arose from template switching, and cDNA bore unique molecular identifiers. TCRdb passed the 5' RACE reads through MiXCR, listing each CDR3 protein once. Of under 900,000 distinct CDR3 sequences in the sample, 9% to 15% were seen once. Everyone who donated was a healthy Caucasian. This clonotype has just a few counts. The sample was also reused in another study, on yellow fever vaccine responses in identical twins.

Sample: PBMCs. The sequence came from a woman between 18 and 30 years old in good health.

The CDR3 nucleotides read TGTGCCAGCAAGGTGACGGGGGGGCGTAGCGAGCAGTACGTC. It encodes CASKVTGGRSEQYV. V gene TRBV2 combines with J gene TRBJ2-7; 8 bases agree with TRBD2. Germline V gives CDR1 SNHLY, CDR2 FYNNEI. V lost 7 bases to trimming and J lost 6 bases; unmatched junction nucleotides: 11. This CDR3 spans 14 amino acids.